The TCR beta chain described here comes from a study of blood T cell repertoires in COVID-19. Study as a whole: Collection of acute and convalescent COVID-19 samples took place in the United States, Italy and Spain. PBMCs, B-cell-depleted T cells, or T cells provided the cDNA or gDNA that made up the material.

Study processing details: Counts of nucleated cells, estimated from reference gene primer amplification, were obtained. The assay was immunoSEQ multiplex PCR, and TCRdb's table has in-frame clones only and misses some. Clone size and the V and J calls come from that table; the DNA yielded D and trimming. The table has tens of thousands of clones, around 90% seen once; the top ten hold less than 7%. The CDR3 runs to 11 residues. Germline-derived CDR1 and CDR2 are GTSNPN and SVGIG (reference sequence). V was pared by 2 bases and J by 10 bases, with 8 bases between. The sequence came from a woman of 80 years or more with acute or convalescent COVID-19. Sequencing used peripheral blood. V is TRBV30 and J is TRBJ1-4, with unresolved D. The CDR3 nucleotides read TGTGCCTGGAGTTCGAGAGGAAAACTGTTTTTT. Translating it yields CAWSSRGKLFF.